Below, 11 T cell receptor beta chains from the same sample are listed, as sequenced in a study of T cells in Graves' hyperthyroidism and ophthalmopathy. Authors of the study amplified TCR beta CDR3 regions from RNA transcripts. The primer set for the first-round RT-PCR of the TCR CDR3 was HTBI. TCRdb re-analysed the multiplex PCR reads in MiXCR, keeping a single row per CDR3 protein. This sample has approximately 370,000 distinct CDR3 sequences, with 15% found just once. Input material: blood. The receptors shown here come from a woman under 40 with Graves' hyperthyroidism.

Concerning this clonotype: Mismatch with germline at one junction end may stem from a read error. V gene TRBV28 combines with J gene TRBJ2-1; 8 bases map to TRBD2. CDR1 and CDR2 from the germline V gene are MDHEN and SYDVKM. The CDR3 has 16 amino acids. CDR3 in amino acids: CASSPPAGGSYNERFF. CDR3 DNA: TGTGCCAGCTCACCACCTGCGGGGGGCTCCTACAATGAGCGGTTCTTC.

This clonotype was seen ten or more times. This chain connects TRBV6-1 to TRBJ2-1; 7 bases match TRBD2. CDR1 MNHNS and CDR2 SASEGT come from the germline V gene. Losses at the gene ends were 5 bases for V and 10 bases for J; bases not matched to a gene: 5. The CDR3 length is 12 residues. The CDR3 region is CASSSASGEQFF. CDR3 nucleotides: TGTGCCAGCAGTTCCGCTAGCGGCGAGCAGTTCTTC.

This clonotype was found many times. This chain links TRBV9 with TRBJ2-7; D is tentatively TRBD1 or TRBD2 (5 bases each). This CDR3 region has 18 residues. V lost 4 bases to trimming and J lost 6 bases, with 29 bases between them. Germline V gene lookup returns CDR1 SGDLS and CDR2 YYNGEE. The CDR3 sequence: CASSSQNPTRDGKAEQYF. The CDR3 nucleotides read TGTGCCAGCAGCTCACAAAATCCCACCCGGGACGGGAAGGCCGAGCAGTACTTC.

This clonotype was detected many times. This rearrangement joins TRBV20-1 to TRBJ2-3, with 7 positions matching TRBD1. The CDR3 totals 14 residues. Germline CDR1 and CDR2: DFQATT and SNEGSKA (reference sequence). Trimming took 6 bases from V and 0 from J; bases not matched to a gene: 6. The DNA for the CDR3 is TGCAGTGCCCCGGACAGGAGAAGCACAGATACGCAGTATTTT. Protein sequence: CSAPDRRSTDTQYF.

There are a few counts of this clonotype. V is TRBV11-2 and J is TRBJ2-7; TRBD2 agrees at 11 bases. The CDR3 has 16 residues. Looked up from germline, CDR1 is SGHAT and CDR2 is FQNNGV. The V gene end was trimmed by 3 bases and the J gene end by 7 bases; junction bases not matched to a gene: 11. CDR3 sequence: CASSLLITSGSREQYF. The CDR3 region has the DNA TGTGCCAGCAGCTTGTTAATTACTAGCGGGAGTCGGGAGCAGTACTTC. Looking up the rest from reference TRBV11-2 and TRBJ2-7 gives the full variable domain: EAGVAQSPRYKIIEKRQSVAFWCNPISGHATLYWYQQILGQGPKLLIQFQNNGVVDDSQLPKDRFSAERLKGVDSTLKIQPAKLEDSAVYLCASSLLITSGSREQYFGPGTRLTVT.

This clonotype was seen a handful of times. This rearrangement joins TRBV29-1 to TRBJ1-3; maybe TRBD1 (6 bases). CDR1 and CDR2 (germline): SQVTM, ANQGSEA. The CDR3 has 16 amino acids. Trimming removed 5 bases at V and 0 bases at J, with 17 bases between. CDR3 loop: CSVRLPGHLSGNTIYF. The CDR3, as DNA: TGCAGCGTTCGACTACCGGGACATCTCTCTGGAAACACCATATATTTT.

Ten or more counts support this clonotype. The J gene is TRBJ1-4, the V gene TRBV7-2; no firm D call. This CDR3 is 16 amino acids long. V lost 5 bases and J lost 6, with 19 bases in between. Germline CDR1 SGHTA, CDR2 FQGNSA. CDR3 DNA sequence: TGTGCCAGCAGCCCCCGAGGGTGGTTAAGGGATGAAAAACTGTTTTTT. This encodes CASSPRGWLRDEKLFF.

This clonotype was counted many times. This sequence joins TRBV5-1 and TRBJ2-3; D gene ambiguous. The V gene lost 0 bases and the J gene lost 5 bases, with 10 bases spanning the gap. CDR3 length equals 14 residues. CDR1 SGHRS and CDR2 YFSETQ come from the germline V gene. Written as DNA, the CDR3 is TGCGCCAGCAGCTTGGTAGGACCACTAGATACGCAGTATTTT. Amino acid sequence: CASSLVGPLDTQYF.

This clonotype showed up many times. The V gene is TRBV12-3 or TRBV12-4, the J gene TRBJ2-5, with 7 bases identical to TRBD1. V dropped 4 bases and J dropped 1; count of bases not matched to a gene: 6. The CDR3 has 15 amino acids. The CDR3 DNA sequence: TGTGCCAGCAGTTATACAGGGGCACGCCAAGAGACCCAGTACTTC. Its protein is CASSYTGARQETQYF.

This clonotype was seen a few times. The J gene is TRBJ2-1, the V gene TRBV19, with D unresolved. Germline V CDR1 and CDR2: LNHDA, SQIVND (reference sequence). There are 14 residues in the CDR3. V gave up 2 bases and J gave up 9 bases, with 14 bases separating them. Written as DNA, the CDR3 is TGTGCCAGTAGTATAACCCCCGTACTGGGTGAGCAGTTCTTC. Encoded protein: CASSITPVLGEQFF.

The rearrangement links TRBV6-2 or TRBV6-3 to TRBJ2-1; D not certain. The CDR3 is 13 amino acids. Germline CDR1 reads MNHEY; CDR2 reads SVGEGT. The V gene lost 6 bases and the J gene lost 7 bases, with 13 bases spanning the gap. The CDR3 DNA reads as TGTGCCAGCAGCCGACATTCTTATAATGAGCAGTTCTTC. Residues: CASSRHSYNEQFF.